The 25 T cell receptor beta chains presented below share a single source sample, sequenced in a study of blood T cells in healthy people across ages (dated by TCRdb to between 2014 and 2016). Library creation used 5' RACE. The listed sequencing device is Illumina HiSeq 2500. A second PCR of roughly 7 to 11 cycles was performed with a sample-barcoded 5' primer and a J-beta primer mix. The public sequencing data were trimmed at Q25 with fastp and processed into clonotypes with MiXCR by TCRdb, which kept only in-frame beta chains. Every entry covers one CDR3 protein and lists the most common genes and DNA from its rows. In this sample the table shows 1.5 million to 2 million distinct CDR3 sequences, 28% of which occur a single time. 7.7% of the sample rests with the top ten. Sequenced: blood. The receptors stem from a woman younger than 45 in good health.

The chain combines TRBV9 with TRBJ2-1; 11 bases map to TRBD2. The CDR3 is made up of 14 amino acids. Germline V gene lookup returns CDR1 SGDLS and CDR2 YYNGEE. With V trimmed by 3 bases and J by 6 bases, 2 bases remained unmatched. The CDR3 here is CASSDSGGANEQFF. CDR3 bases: TGTGCCAGCAGCGATAGCGGGGGGGCCAATGAGCAGTTCTTC.

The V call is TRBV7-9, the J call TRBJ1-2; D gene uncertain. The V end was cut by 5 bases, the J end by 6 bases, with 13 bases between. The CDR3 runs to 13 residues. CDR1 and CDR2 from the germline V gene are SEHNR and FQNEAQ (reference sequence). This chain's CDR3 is CASSVGRINGYTF. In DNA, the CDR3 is TGTGCCAGCAGCGTCGGACGGATAAATGGCTACACCTTC.

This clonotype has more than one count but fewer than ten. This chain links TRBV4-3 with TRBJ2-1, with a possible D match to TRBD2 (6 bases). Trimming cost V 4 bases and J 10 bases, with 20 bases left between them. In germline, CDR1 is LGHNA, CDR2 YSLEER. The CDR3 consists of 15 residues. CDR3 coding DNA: TGCGCCAGCAGCCCACTGGGGGGTTTTGCTGGGGAGCAGTTCTTC. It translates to CASSPLGGFAGEQFF.

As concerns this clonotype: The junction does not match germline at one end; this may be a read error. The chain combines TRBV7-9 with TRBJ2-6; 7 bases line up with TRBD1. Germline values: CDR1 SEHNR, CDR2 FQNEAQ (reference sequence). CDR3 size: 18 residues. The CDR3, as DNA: TGTGCCAGCAACCGGCACACAGGGGCCAGCTCTGGGGCCAACGTCCCGACTTTC. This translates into CASNRHTGASSGANVPTF.

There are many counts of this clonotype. The CDR3 loop is CASSNTGVGYEQYF. The CDR3 DNA sequence: TGTGCCAGCAGCAACACAGGGGTAGGCTACGAGCAGTACTTC. The rearrangement joins TRBV3-1 to TRBJ2-7; 7 bases are shared with TRBD1. Per the germline V gene, CDR1 is LGHDT and CDR2 is YNNKEL (reference sequence). Trimming took 5 bases from V and 3 from J; bases not matched to a gene: 7. This CDR3 is 14 amino acids long.

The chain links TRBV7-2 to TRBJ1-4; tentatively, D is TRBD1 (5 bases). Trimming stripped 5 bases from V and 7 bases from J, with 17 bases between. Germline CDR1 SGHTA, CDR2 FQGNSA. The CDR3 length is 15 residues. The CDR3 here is CASSPDSNRGEKLFF. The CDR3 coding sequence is TGTGCCAGCAGCCCAGACAGTAATAGAGGTGAAAAACTGTTTTTT.

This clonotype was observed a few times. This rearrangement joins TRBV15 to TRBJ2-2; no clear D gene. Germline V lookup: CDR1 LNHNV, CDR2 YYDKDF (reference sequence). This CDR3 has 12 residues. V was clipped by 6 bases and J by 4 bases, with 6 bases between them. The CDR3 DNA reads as TGTGCCACCAGTACCCTCACCGGGGAGCTGTTTTTT. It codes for CATSTLTGELFF.

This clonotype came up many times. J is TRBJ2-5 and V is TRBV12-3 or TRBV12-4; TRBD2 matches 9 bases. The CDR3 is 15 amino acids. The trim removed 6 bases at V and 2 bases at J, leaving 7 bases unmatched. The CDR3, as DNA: TGTGCCAGCAGCTTAAGGCTAGCGGGACAAGAGACCCAGTACTTC. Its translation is CASSLRLAGQETQYF.

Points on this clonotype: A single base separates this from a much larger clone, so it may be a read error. The CDR3 DNA follows: TGCAGCGCCAACTGGGGGGGAAGCGGCACAGATACGCAGTATTTT. Its translation: CSANWGGSGTDTQYF. V and J are TRBV29-1 and TRBJ2-3, with TRBD2 matching over 7 bases. This CDR3 comprises 15 residues. From germline, CDR1 is SQVTM and CDR2 ANQGSEA. After removal of 7 bases from V and 1 base from J, the junction contained 11 bases not matched to a gene.

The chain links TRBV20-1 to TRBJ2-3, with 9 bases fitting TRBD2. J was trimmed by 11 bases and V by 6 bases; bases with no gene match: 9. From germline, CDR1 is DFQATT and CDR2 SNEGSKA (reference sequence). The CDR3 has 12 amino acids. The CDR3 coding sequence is TGCAGTGCGAAACTTAGCGGGAGTATGCAGTATTTT. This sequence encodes CSAKLSGSMQYF.

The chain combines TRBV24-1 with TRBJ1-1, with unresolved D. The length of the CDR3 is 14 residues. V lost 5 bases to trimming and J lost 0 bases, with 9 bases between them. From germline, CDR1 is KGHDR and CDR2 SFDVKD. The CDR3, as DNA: TGTGCCACCAGTGGAGGTGCGATGAACACTGAAGCTTTCTTT. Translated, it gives CATSGGAMNTEAFF.

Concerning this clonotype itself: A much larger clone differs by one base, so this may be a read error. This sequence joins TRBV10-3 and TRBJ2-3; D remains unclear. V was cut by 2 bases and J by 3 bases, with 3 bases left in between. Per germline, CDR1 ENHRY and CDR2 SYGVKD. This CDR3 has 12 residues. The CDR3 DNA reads TGTGCCATCAGTGAGGGGACAGATACGCAGTATTTT. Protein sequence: CAISEGTDTQYF.

CDR3 in amino acids: CASKVNWQGDNEQFF. CDR3 DNA: TGTGCCAGCAAAGTCAATTGGCAGGGCGACAATGAGCAGTTCTTC. The chain recombines TRBV27 with TRBJ2-1, with a possible D match to TRBD1 (5 bases). This CDR3 region has 15 residues. V was shortened by 7 bases and J by 5 bases, with 18 bases between the two germline ends. CDR1 is MNHEY and CDR2 is SMNVEV in the germline V gene (reference sequence).

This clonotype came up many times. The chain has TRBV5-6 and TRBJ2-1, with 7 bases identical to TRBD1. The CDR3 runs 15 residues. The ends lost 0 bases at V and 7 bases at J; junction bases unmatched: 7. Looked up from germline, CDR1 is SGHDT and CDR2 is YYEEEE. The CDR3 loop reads CASSLGGGARNEQFF. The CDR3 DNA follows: TGTGCCAGCAGCTTGGGAGGGGGCGCTCGGAATGAGCAGTTCTTC.

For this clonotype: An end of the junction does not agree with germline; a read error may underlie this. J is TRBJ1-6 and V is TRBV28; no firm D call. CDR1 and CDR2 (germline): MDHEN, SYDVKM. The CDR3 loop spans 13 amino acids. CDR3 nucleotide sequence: TGTGCCAACAGTCCGGATAGGAATTCACCCCTCCACTTT. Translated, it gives CANSPDRNSPLHF.

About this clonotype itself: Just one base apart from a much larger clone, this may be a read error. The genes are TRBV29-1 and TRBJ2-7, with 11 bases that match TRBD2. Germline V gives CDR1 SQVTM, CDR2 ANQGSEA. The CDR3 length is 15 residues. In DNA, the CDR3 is TGCTGCGTGGGTACACTAGCGGGAGATCCCTACGAGCAGTACTTC. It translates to CCVGTLAGDPYEQYF.

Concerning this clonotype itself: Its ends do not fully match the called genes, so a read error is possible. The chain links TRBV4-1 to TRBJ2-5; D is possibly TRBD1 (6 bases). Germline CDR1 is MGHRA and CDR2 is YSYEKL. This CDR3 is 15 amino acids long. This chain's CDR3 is CARSQAGTKQETQYF. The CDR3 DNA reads TGCGCCCGCAGCCAAGCCGGGACAAAGCAAGAGACCCAGTACTTC.

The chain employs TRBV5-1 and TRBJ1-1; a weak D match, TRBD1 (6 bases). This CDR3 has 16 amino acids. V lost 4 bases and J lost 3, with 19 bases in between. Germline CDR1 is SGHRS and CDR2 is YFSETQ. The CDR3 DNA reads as TGCGCCAGCAGCCCGGGGCAGGGGACGATTTACACTGAAGCTTTCTTT. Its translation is CASSPGQGTIYTEAFF.

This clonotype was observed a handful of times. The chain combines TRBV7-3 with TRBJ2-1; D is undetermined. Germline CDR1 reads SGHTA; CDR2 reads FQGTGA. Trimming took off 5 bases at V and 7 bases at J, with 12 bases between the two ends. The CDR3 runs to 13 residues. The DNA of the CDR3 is TGTGCCAGCAGCGGAGTCGCCTCTAATGAGCAGTTCTTC. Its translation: CASSGVASNEQFF.

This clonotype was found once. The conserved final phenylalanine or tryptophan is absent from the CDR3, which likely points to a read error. DNA of the CDR3: TGTGCCAGCAGGGGCACTAGCGGCGGGAAGGATGAGCAGTTCGTC. This sequence encodes CASRGTSGGKDEQFV. The rearrangement links TRBV6-6 to TRBJ2-1; 8 bases line up with TRBD2. The CDR3 is made up of 15 amino acids. J was trimmed by 8 bases and V by 6 bases; bases with no gene match: 12. Germline values: CDR1 MNHNY, CDR2 SVGAGI (reference sequence).

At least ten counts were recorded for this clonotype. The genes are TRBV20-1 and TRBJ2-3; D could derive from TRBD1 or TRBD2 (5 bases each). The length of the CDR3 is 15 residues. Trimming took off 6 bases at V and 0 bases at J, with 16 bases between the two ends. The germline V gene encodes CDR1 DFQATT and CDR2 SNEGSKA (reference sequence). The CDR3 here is CSAPGTTRSTDTQYF. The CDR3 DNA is TGCAGTGCGCCAGGGACGACCCGAAGCACAGATACGCAGTATTTT.

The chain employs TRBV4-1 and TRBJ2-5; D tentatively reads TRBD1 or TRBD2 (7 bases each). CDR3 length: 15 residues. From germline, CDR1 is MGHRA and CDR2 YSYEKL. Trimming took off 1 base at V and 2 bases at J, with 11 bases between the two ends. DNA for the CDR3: TGCGCCAGCAGCCAAGCAGCGGGACAGCAAGAGACCCAGTACTTC. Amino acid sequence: CASSQAAGQQETQYF.

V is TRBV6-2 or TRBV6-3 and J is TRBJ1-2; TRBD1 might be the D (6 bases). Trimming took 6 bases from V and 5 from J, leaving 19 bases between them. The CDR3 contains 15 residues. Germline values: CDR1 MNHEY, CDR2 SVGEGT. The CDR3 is CASRTPGTSSYGYTF. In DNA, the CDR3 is TGTGCCAGCAGGACCCCCGGGACAAGTTCTTATGGCTACACCTTC.

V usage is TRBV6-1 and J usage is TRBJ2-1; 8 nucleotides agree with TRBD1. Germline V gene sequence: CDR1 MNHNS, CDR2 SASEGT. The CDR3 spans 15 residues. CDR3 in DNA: TGTGACCCGGAACCACAGGGGGGCACCTACAATGAGCAGTTCTTC. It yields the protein CDPEPQGGTYNEQFF.

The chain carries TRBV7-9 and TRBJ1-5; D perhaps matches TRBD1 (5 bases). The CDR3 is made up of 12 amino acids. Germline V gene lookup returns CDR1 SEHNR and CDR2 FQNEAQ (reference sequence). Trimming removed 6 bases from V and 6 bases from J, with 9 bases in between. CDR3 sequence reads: CASRGDGQPQHF. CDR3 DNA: TGTGCCAGCAGAGGGGACGGTCAGCCCCAGCATTTT.